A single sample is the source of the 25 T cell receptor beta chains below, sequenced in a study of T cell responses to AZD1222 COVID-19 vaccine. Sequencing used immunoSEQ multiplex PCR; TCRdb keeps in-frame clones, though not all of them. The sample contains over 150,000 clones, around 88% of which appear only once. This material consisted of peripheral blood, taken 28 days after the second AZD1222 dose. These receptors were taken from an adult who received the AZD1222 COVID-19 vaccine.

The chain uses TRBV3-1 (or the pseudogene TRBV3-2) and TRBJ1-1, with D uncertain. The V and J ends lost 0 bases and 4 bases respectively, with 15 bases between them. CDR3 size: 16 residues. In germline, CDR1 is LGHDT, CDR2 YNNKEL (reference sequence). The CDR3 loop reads CASSQDLAVWITEAFF. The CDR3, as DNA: TGTGCCAGCAGCCAAGATCTTGCAGTGTGGATCACTGAAGCTTTCTTT.

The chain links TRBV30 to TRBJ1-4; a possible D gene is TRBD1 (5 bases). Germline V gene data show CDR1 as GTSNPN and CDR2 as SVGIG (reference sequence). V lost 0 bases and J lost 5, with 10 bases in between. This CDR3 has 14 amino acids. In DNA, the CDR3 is TGTGCCTGGAGTGTATGGGGACTCAATGAAAAACTGTTTTTT. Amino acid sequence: CAWSVWGLNEKLFF.

CDR3 in DNA: TGTGCCATCCGGGCAATGGACACGAAGGACTATGGCTACACCTTC. Protein product: CAIRAMDTKDYGYTF. V gene TRBV10-3 combines with J gene TRBJ1-2, with a tentative D call TRBD1 (5 bases). Trimming removed 8 bases from V and 3 bases from J, with 19 bases in between. CDR3 size: 15 residues. Germline V gene data show CDR1 as ENHRY and CDR2 as SYGVKD.

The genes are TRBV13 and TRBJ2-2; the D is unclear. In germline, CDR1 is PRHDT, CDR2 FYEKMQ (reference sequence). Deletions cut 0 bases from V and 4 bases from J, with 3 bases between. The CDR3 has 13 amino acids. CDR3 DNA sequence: TGTGCCAGCAGCTTAGGCCTCACCGGGGAGCTGTTTTTT. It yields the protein CASSLGLTGELFF.

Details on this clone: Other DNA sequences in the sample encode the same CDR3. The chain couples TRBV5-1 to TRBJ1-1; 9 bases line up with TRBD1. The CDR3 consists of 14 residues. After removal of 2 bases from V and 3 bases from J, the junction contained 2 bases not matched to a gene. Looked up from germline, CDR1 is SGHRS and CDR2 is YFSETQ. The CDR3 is CASSFRTGDTEAFF. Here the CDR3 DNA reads TGCGCCAGCAGCTTTAGGACAGGGGACACTGAAGCTTTCTTT.

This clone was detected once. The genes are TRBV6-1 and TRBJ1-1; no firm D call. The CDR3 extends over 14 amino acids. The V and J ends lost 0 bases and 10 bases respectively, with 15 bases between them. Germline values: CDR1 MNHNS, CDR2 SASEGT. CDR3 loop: CASSEALTSRRAFF. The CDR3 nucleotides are TGTGCCAGCAGTGAAGCCCTGACGTCCCGGAGAGCTTTCTTT.

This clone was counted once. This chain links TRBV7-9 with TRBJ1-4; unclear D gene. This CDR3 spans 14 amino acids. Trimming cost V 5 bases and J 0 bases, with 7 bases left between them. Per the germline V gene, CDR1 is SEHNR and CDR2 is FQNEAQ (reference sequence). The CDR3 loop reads CASSPTATNEKLFF. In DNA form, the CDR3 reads TGTGCCAGCAGCCCGACGGCAACTAATGAAAAACTGTTTTTT.

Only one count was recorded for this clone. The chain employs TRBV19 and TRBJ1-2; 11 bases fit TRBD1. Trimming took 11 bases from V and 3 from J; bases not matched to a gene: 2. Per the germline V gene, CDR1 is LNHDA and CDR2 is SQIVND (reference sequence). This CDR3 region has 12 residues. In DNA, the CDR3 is TGTGCCGGACAGGGGGCGGACTATGGCTACACCTTC. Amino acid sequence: CAGQGADYGYTF.

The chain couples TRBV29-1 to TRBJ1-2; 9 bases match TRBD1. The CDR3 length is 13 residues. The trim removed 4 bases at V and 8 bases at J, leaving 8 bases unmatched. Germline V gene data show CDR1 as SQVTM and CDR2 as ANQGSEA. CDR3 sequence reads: CSVGTGGAVGYTF. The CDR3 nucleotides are TGCAGCGTTGGTACAGGGGGCGCCGTGGGCTACACCTTC.

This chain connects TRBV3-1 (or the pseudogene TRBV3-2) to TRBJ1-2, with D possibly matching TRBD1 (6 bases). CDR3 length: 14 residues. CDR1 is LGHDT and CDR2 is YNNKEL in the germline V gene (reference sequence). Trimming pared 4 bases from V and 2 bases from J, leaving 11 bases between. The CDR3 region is CASSLLGGNYGYTF. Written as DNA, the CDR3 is TGTGCCAGCAGCCTTTTAGGGGGGAACTATGGCTACACCTTC.

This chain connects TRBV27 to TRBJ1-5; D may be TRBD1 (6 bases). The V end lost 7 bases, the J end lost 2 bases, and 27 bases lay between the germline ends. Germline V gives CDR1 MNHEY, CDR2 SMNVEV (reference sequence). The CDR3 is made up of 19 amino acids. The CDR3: CASTFRSDRRGRGNQPQHF. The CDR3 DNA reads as TGTGCCAGCACCTTCCGATCGGACAGAAGAGGCCGCGGCAATCAGCCCCAGCATTTT.

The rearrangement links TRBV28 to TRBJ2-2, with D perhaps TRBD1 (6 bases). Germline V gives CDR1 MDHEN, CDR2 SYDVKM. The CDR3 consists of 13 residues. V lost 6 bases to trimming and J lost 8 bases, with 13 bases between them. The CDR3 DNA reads TGTGCCAGCAGGTCTCACAGGGAGGGGGAGCTGTTTTTT. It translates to CASRSHREGELFF.

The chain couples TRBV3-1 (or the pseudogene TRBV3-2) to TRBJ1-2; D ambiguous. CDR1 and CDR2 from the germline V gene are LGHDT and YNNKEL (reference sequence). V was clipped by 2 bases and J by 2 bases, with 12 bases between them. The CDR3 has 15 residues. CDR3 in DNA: TGTGCCAGCAGCCAATGGGCGGCTACAAACTATGGCTACACCTTC. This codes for CASSQWAATNYGYTF.

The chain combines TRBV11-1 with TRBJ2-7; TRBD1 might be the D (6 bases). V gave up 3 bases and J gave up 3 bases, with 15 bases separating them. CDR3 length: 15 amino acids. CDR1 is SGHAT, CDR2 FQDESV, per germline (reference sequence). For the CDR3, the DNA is TGTGCCAGCAGCTTGCCGACAGGCGCTGGCTACGAGCAGTACTTC. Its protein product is CASSLPTGAGYEQYF.

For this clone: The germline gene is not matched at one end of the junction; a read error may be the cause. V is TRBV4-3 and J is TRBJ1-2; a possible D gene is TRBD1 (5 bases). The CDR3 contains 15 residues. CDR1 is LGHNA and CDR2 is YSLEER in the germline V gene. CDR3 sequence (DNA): TGCGCCAGCAGCCAAGATCCTATTGGCGGGACGCAGGTTGCTTTC. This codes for CASSQDPIGGTQVAF.

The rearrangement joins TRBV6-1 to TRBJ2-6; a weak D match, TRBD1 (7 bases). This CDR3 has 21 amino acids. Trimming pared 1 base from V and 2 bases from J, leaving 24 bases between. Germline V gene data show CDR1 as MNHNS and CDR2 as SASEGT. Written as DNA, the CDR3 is TGTGCCAGCAGTGAAGAAGGGACCGGAGGGGGCTACTTCGCTGGGGCCAACGTCCTGACTTTC. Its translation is CASSEEGTGGGYFAGANVLTF.

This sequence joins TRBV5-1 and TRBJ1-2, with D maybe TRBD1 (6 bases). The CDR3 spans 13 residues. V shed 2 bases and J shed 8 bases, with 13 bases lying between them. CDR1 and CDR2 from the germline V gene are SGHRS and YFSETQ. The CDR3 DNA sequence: TGCGCCAGCAGCTTAGTGGACAGTAGGGGCTACACCTTC. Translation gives CASSLVDSRGYTF. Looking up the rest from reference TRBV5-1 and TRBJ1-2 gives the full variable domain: KAGVTQTPRYLIKTRGQQVTLSCSPISGHRSVSWYQQTPGQGLQFLFEYFSETQRNKGNFPGRFSGRQFSNSRSEMNVSTLELGDSALYLCASSLVDSRGYTFGSGTRLTVV.

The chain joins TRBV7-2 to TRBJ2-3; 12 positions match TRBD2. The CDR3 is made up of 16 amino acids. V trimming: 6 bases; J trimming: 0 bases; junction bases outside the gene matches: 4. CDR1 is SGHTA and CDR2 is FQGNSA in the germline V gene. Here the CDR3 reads CASRAGLAGSTDTQYF. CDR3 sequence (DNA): TGTGCCAGCAGAGCCGGACTAGCGGGAAGCACAGATACGCAGTATTTT.

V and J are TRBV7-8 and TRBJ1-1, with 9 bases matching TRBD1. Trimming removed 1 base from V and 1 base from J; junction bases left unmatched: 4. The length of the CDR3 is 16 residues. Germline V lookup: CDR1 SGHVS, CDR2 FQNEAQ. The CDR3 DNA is TGTGCCAGCAGCTTAGAACAGGGGGCAGGGAACACTGAAGCTTTCTTT. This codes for CASSLEQGAGNTEAFF. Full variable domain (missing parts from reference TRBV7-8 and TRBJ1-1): GAGVSQSPRYKVAKRGQDVALRCDPISGHVSLFWYQQALGQGPEFLTYFQNEAQLDKSGLPSDRFFAERPEGSVSTLKIQRTQQEDSAVYLCASSLEQGAGNTEAFFGQGTRLTVV.

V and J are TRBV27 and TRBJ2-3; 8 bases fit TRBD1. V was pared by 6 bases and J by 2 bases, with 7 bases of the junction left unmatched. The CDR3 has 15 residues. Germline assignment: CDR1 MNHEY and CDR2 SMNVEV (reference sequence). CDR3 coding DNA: TGTGCCAGCAGGCCTCAGGGGGCCCCCACAGATACGCAGTATTTT. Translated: CASRPQGAPTDTQYF.

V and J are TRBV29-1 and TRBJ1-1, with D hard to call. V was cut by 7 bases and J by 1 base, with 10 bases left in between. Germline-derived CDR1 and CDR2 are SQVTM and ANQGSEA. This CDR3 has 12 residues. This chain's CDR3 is CSAERANTEAFF. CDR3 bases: TGCAGCGCGGAGCGCGCGAACACTGAAGCTTTCTTT.

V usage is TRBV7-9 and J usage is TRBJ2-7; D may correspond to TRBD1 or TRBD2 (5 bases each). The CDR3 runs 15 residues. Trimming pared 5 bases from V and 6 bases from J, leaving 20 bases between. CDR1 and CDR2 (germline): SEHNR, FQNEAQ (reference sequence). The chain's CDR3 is CASSLATGARGEQYF. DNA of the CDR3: TGTGCCAGCAGCCTCGCCACCGGGGCCAGAGGCGAGCAGTACTTC.

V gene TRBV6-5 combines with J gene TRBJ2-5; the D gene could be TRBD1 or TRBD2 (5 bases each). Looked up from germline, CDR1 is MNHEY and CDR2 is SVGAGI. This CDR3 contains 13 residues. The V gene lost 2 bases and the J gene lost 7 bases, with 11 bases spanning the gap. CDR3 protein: CASSYGGRGTQYF. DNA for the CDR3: TGTGCCAGCAGTTACGGGGGACGTGGGACCCAGTACTTC.

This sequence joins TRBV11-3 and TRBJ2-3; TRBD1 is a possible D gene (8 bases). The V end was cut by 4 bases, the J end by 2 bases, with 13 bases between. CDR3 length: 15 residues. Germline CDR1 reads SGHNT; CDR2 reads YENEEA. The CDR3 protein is CASSYRGGLTDTQYF. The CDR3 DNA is TGTGCCAGCAGCTACAGGGGGGGACTCACAGATACGCAGTATTTT.

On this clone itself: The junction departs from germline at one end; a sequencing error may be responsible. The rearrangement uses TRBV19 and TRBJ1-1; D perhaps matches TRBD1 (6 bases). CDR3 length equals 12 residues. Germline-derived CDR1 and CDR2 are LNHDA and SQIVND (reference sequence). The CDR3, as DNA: TGTGCCAGTAGTATAGATGGGGGCCCGGGGGTTTTT. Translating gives CASSIDGGPGVF.